Listed below are T cell receptor beta chains from one sample, sequenced in a study of sequential checkpoint blockade in melanoma. Assay: immunoSEQ multiplex PCR; the TCRdb copy retains only in-frame clones and omits some. This table holds around 13,000 clones, approximately 76% found once. Sequenced here: CD8+ T cells sorted from blood (inferred from file names), sampled from a patient given nivolumab and ipilimumab in sequence. All receptors come from a human patient with melanoma. Some clones in this sample may be carry-over from other donors' samples. Both conserved end residues are part of each CDR3. A D gene is named only where the DNA matches it firmly. Some rows mark clone size as missing; the rest say once, few, many or name a class of expanded clone.

TRBJ2-7 | TRBV5-5 | - | few | TGTGCCAGCAGCTTTCGGGACTGGGGGGACTACGAGCAGTACTTC | CASSFRDWGDYEQYF
TRBJ2-7 | TRBV27 | TRBD1 | - | TGTGCCAGCGCCGGGACAGGCAAAAGCTCCTACGAGCAGTACTTC | CASAGTGKSSYEQYF
TRBJ2-6 | TRBV29-1 | TRBD1 | few | TGCAGCGTCACAGGGGGCCCCTCTGGGGCCAACGTCCTGACTTTC | CSVTGGPSGANVLTF
TRBJ1-1 | TRBV7-9 | - | - | TGTGCCAGCAGCTTACCGGGGGACACTGAAGCTTTCTTT | CASSLPGDTEAFF
TRBJ1-6 | TRBV28 | TRBD1 | - | TGTGCCAGCACCACAGGGGGCGCTTCCTATAATTCACCCCTCCACTTT | CASTTGGASYNSPLHF
TRBJ2-1 | TRBV4-1 | - | few | TGTGCCAGCAGCTTAGCTACTGGTCTTGGAACCCAGTTCTTC | CASSLATGLGTQFF
TRBJ2-3 | TRBV15 | TRBD1 | - | TGTGCCACCAGCAGAGTTAGGACAGGGAAACAAAATACGCAGTATTTT | CATSRVRTGKQNTQYF
TRBJ1-3 | TRBV7-9 | TRBD1 | few | TGTGCCAGCAGCGAGCGGGACAGGGCGGCTGGAAACACCATATATTTT | CASSERDRAAGNTIYF
TRBJ2-4 | TRBV7-9 | TRBD1 | - | TGTGCCAGCAGCGGAACCGGGACAGTGAAAAACATTCAGTACTTC | CASSGTGTVKNIQYF
TRBJ2-1 | TRBV4-3 | TRBD2 | few | TGCGCCAGCAGCCAAGATAGCGGGGGGTTCAATGAGCAGTTCTTC | CASSQDSGGFNEQFF